A selection of T cell receptor beta chains follows, all from one sample in a study of shared clonotypes between healthy human individuals. The protocol was immunoSEQ multiplex PCR, while the TCRdb copy is restricted to in-frame clones and leaves out a portion. The table lists hundreds of thousands of clones, roughly 70% of them singletons, with under 2% in the top ten. Sequences were obtained from memory CD4+ T cells sorted from blood. These receptors all stem from a woman in her thirties in good health. CDR3s include the opening cysteine and the closing phenylalanine or tryptophan. The order of the fields is J gene, V gene, CDR3 protein.

>TRBJ1-2|TRBV29-1
CSARGQASNGYTF
>TRBJ2-7|TRBV4-1
CASSQEGTGYREQYF
>TRBJ2-1|TRBV28
CASSSGGNEQFF
>TRBJ2-1|TRBV28
CASSPSRTGVYNEQFF
>TRBJ2-5|TRBV19
CASSPGLAGGPRETQYF
>TRBJ2-3|TRBV7-9
CASSRTSGASSTQYF
>TRBJ2-1|TRBV28
CAIDSGSSYNEQFF
>TRBJ1-4|TRBV5-4
CASSQDNHEKLFF
>TRBJ2-7|TRBV11-2
CASSFLENSYEQYF
>TRBJ2-5|TRBV15
CATSLQKFGETQYF
>TRBJ2-1|TRBV11-3
CASSSGQGRRNEQFF
>TRBJ2-1|TRBV4-1
CASSQGLAGFTSSYNEQFF
>TRBJ1-2|TRBV6-1
CASSDRLDTANYGYTF
>TRBJ1-1|TRBV7-2
CASRRQRDTEAFF
>TRBJ2-3|TRBV4-2
CASSQVRRGGTDTQYF
>TRBJ2-2|TRBV12-2
CASRGRGNANTGELFF
>TRBJ2-1|TRBV18
CASSPFSGGSSNEQFF
>TRBJ1-3|TRBV5-1
CASSAGHGSSGNTIYF
>TRBJ2-1|TRBV10-3
CAIERGLADNEQFF
>TRBJ2-2|TRBV19
CASRGTANTGELFF
>TRBJ2-2|TRBV19
CASSSGGLTGELFF
>TRBJ1-4|TRBV6-1
CASSEGVTFTNEKLFF
>TRBJ1-1|TRBV29-1
CSVEESLGSTEAFF
>TRBJ2-1|TRBV7-9
CASSLTTGKYNEQFF
>TRBJ1-4|TRBV7-2
CASSSTGGDEKLFF
>TRBJ1-2|TRBV19
CASSSGYGYTF
>TRBJ2-6|TRBV18
CASPRGGSLSGANVLTF
>TRBJ1-5|TRBV2
CASSDHWTPGVGPQHF
>TRBJ1-2|TRBV7-9
CASSLDRYGYTF
>TRBJ1-1|TRBV5-4
CASSLAQSIEAFF
>TRBJ2-7|TRBV5-1
CASSRQVSSYEQYF
>TRBJ1-1|TRBV7-8
CASSLGQDEAFF
>TRBJ1-5|TRBV6-1
CASSDNRATNQPQHF
>TRBJ1-1|TRBV4-1
CASSQGGLRDLEAFF
>TRBJ2-7|TRBV28
CASRSGVGIGYEQYF
>TRBJ1-5|TRBV19
CASSGQGGNQPQHF
>TRBJ2-3|TRBV5-5
CASSSTSGSTDTQYF
>TRBJ2-7|TRBV7-6
CASSTGTSGNMGEQYF
>TRBJ1-5|TRBV30
CAWRGGPPSLGNQPQHF
>TRBJ2-7|TRBV7-6
CASSPTGSHYEQYF
>TRBJ2-3|TRBV6-6
CASSPRNRFTDTQYF
>TRBJ2-7|TRBV10-1
CASSEGGGYEQYF
>TRBJ2-7|TRBV10-3
CAINSDREHEQYF